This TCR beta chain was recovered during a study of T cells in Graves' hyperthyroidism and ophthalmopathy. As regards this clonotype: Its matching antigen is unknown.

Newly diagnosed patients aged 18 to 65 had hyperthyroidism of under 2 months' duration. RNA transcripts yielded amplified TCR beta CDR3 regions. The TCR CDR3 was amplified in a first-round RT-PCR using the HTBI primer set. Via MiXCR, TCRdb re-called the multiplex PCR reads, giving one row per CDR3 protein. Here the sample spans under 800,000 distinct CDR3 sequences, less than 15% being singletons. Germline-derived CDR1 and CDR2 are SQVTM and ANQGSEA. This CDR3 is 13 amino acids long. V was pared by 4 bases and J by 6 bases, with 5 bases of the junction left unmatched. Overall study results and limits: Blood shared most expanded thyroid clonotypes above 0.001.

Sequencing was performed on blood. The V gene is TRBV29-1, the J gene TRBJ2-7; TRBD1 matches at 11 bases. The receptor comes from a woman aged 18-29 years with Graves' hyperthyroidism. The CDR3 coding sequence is TGCAGCGTTGGGACAGGGGGCGCTTTCGAGCAGTACTTC. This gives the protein CSVGTGGAFEQYF.